The 22 T cell receptor beta chains listed next were all sequenced from one sample in a study of T-cell reconstitution after alpha-beta-depleted transplantation in children. Molecular barcoding with unique molecular identifiers was used for the TCRbeta library. A single record per CDR3 protein comes from TCRdb applying MiXCR to the PCR reads. The sample holds approximately 350,000 distinct CDR3 sequences, over 9% seen once. Sequencing was performed on PBMCs from the stem cell graft donor, taken from the stem cell graft. The receptors come from a human donor who donated a stem cell graft to a child with acute lymphoblastic leukemia.

There are a few counts of this clonotype. The rearrangement joins TRBV4-3 to TRBJ1-5; D is unclear. The germline V and J ends were trimmed by 0 bases and 0 bases, with 9 bases remaining between them. The CDR3 spans 16 residues. CDR1 is LGHNA and CDR2 is YSLEER in the germline V gene. CDR3 bases: TGCGCCAGCAGCCAAGAGAACAGTGATAGCAATCAGCCCCAGCATTTT. Protein: CASSQENSDSNQPQHF.

There are a few counts of this clonotype. V is TRBV5-1 and J is TRBJ1-2; D possibly corresponds to TRBD1 (6 bases). Trimming took off 2 bases at V and 3 bases at J, with 17 bases between the two ends. The germline gives CDR1 SGHRS, CDR2 YFSETQ. The CDR3 has 16 residues. This CDR3 is CASSFSGQRAYYGYTF. The CDR3 DNA sequence: TGCGCCAGCAGCTTCTCCGGACAGAGGGCATACTATGGCTACACCTTC.

The rearrangement links TRBV2 to TRBJ1-1; D gene ambiguous. The CDR3 has 13 amino acids. Germline CDR1 reads SNHLY; CDR2 reads FYNNEI. Trimming removed 2 bases from V and 6 bases from J, with 10 bases in between. Here the CDR3 reads CASSESPGPEAFF. CDR3 nucleotide sequence: TGTGCCAGCAGTGAATCCCCGGGCCCTGAAGCTTTCTTT.

This clonotype came up a few times. V gene TRBV20-1 combines with J gene TRBJ1-5, with D possibly being TRBD1 (5 bases). The CDR3 runs to 14 residues. Trimming took off 4 bases at V and 5 bases at J, with 15 bases between the two ends. Per germline, CDR1 DFQATT and CDR2 SNEGSKA (reference sequence). The CDR3 loop reads CSAIESGIDQPQHF. In DNA form, the CDR3 reads TGCAGTGCTATTGAGTCAGGGATCGATCAGCCCCAGCATTTT.

Comments on this clonotype: The conserved phenylalanine or tryptophan is not found at the CDR3 terminus, so this likely reflects a read error. The chain employs TRBV4-2 and TRBJ2-7; 10 bases match TRBD2. After removal of 0 bases from V and 0 bases from J, the junction contained 8 bases not matched to a gene. The CDR3 loop spans 18 amino acids. CDR1 and CDR2 (germline): LGHNA, YNFKEQ. The CDR3 DNA sequence: TGTGCCAGCAGCCAAGAAGGGGGACTAGCGTCATCCTCCTACGAGCAGTACTCC. Its protein is CASSQEGGLASSSYEQYS.

This sequence joins TRBV7-2 and TRBJ1-6, with 9 positions matching TRBD1. Germline trimming cut 5 bases from V and 10 bases from J; bases unmatched to any gene: 9. This CDR3 comprises 15 residues. CDR1 and CDR2 from the germline V gene are SGHTA and FQGNSA. The CDR3 loop is CASSPRTGAGSPLHF. Written as DNA, the CDR3 is TGTGCCAGCAGCCCCCGGACAGGGGCGGGATCACCCCTCCACTTT.

The rearrangement joins TRBV20-1 to TRBJ2-4; the D gene is possibly TRBD1 (6 bases). The CDR3 totals 15 residues. From germline, CDR1 is DFQATT and CDR2 SNEGSKA (reference sequence). Trimming removed 4 bases at V and 0 bases at J, with 13 bases between. CDR3 amino acids: CSATARGLAKNIQYF. DNA for the CDR3: TGCAGTGCTACTGCCAGGGGTCTAGCCAAAAACATTCAGTACTTC.

This clonotype has more than one count but fewer than ten. The J gene is TRBJ2-7, the V gene TRBV10-3; D not certain. The V and J ends lost 0 bases and 1 base respectively, with 13 bases between them. The CDR3 is made up of 16 amino acids. The germline V gene encodes CDR1 ENHRY and CDR2 SYGVKD. The CDR3 is CAISESGDGWSYEQYF. The CDR3 DNA is TGTGCCATCAGTGAGTCAGGAGACGGATGGTCCTACGAGCAGTACTTC.

This clonotype came up a few times. The CDR3 here is CASNREPSYEQYF. Written as DNA, the CDR3 is TGCGCCAGCAACAGGGAGCCCTCCTACGAGCAGTACTTC. This chain uses TRBV5-1 with TRBJ2-7; tentative D call: TRBD1 (6 bases). V lost 6 bases, J lost 0 bases, and 10 bases lay in between. Germline values: CDR1 SGHRS, CDR2 YFSETQ. CDR3 length: 13 amino acids.

The rearrangement joins TRBV5-1 to TRBJ2-2; D gene unclear. CDR1 and CDR2 from the germline V gene are SGHRS and YFSETQ. CDR3 length equals 16 residues. V was clipped by 1 base and J by 0 bases, with 10 bases between them. The CDR3 DNA reads TGCGCCAGCAGCTTGTTGCTCGGCCCGAACACCGGGGAGCTGTTTTTT. Amino acid sequence: CASSLLLGPNTGELFF.

This clonotype turned up a few times. V gene TRBV20-1 combines with J gene TRBJ2-7; 7 bases are a match to TRBD2. The CDR3 has 15 amino acids. Germline-derived CDR1 and CDR2 are DFQATT and SNEGSKA (reference sequence). V lost 1 base, J lost 0 bases, and 6 bases stayed unmatched. The CDR3 spells CSARGPAGSSYEQYF. For the CDR3, the DNA is TGCAGTGCTAGAGGGCCAGCGGGGAGCTCCTACGAGCAGTACTTC.

The chain uses TRBV7-2 and TRBJ2-1; TRBD1 matches at 9 bases. The V gene's germline CDR1 is SGHTA and CDR2 FQGNSA. CDR3 length equals 15 residues. The ends lost 3 bases at V and 6 bases at J; junction bases unmatched: 6. The CDR3 DNA reads TGTGCCAGCAGCTTGGACAGGGGAACTCTCAATGAGCAGTTCTTC. The encoded protein is CASSLDRGTLNEQFF.

This clonotype appeared many times. The rearrangement uses TRBV28 and TRBJ2-7, with TRBD1 identical over 7 bases. The V gene's germline CDR1 is MDHEN and CDR2 SYDVKM. The CDR3 covers 14 residues. J gave up 0 bases and V 9 bases, and 8 bases lay outside the gene matches. CDR3 sequence reads: CASTATGTSYEQYF. In DNA, the CDR3 is TGTGCCAGTACTGCGACAGGGACCTCCTACGAGCAGTACTTC.

The CDR3 nucleotides are TGCAGTGCTAGAGACGGGCGCGGGTCCTACGAGCAGTACTTC. As protein: CSARDGRGSYEQYF. This chain joins TRBV20-1 and TRBJ2-7, with D possibly being TRBD2 (5 bases). V was pared by 0 bases and J by 1 base, with 10 bases between. The CDR3 has 14 residues. Per the germline V gene, CDR1 is DFQATT and CDR2 is SNEGSKA (reference sequence).

This clonotype was observed many times. The genes are TRBV4-1 and TRBJ1-6, with 9 nucleotides matching TRBD1. Germline V lookup: CDR1 MGHRA, CDR2 YSYEKL. V was pared by 2 bases and J by 7 bases, with 9 bases of the junction left unmatched. The CDR3 totals 17 residues. CDR3 sequence reads: CASSQLPEGQGNSPLHF. The CDR3 nucleotides read TGCGCCAGCAGCCAACTGCCGGAGGGACAGGGAAATTCACCCCTCCACTTT.

The chain uses TRBV6-2 or TRBV6-3 and TRBJ2-1; no reliable D call. Looked up from germline, CDR1 is MNHEY and CDR2 is SVGEGT. Deletions cut 2 bases from V and 0 bases from J, with 17 bases between. The CDR3 runs to 18 residues. The DNA for the CDR3 is TGTGCCAGCAGTTACGGTCCCGGAGTCTCGTCCTCCTACAATGAGCAGTTCTTC. It is translated as CASSYGPGVSSSYNEQFF.

This clonotype was observed a few times. The chain combines TRBV27 with TRBJ1-2, with D unclear. CDR1 MNHEY and CDR2 SMNVEV come from the germline V gene (reference sequence). The ends were cut back, 4 bases at V and 0 bases at J, with 12 bases in the middle. This CDR3 comprises 15 residues. CDR3 in amino acids: CASSSPGQANYGYTF. CDR3 nucleotide sequence: TGTGCCAGCAGTTCTCCGGGCCAAGCTAACTATGGCTACACCTTC.

The V call is TRBV24-1, the J call TRBJ2-1, with D maybe TRBD2 (6 bases). V lost 7 bases and J 4 bases, leaving 13 bases between the germline ends. The CDR3 is made up of 14 amino acids. Germline V CDR1 and CDR2: KGHDR, SFDVKD. As DNA, the CDR3 is TGTGCCACCAGCGACCTCGGACTATACAATGAGCAGTTCTTC. This encodes CATSDLGLYNEQFF.

The J gene is TRBJ2-5, the V gene TRBV27; TRBD2 matches at 8 bases. In germline, CDR1 is MNHEY, CDR2 SMNVEV (reference sequence). The CDR3 spans 15 residues. V shed 3 bases, J shed 1 base, and the junction held 4 bases outside the gene matches. DNA for the CDR3: TGTGCCAGCAGTTTTGCCAGCGGGAGCCAAGAGACCCAGTACTTC. This gives the protein CASSFASGSQETQYF.

This clonotype turned up a few times. The gene calls are TRBV19 and TRBJ1-5; TRBD1 is a possible D gene (6 bases). V lost 4 bases and J 4 bases, leaving 14 bases between the germline ends. Germline CDR1 reads LNHDA; CDR2 reads SQIVND (reference sequence). The CDR3 covers 15 residues. The CDR3 reads CASSRGGRRNQPQHF. As DNA, the CDR3 is TGTGCCAGTAGTAGAGGGGGACGGCGAAATCAGCCCCAGCATTTT. Variable domain in full (rest from reference TRBV19 and TRBJ1-5): DGGITQSPKYLFRKEGQNVTLSCEQNLNHDAMYWYRQDPGQGLRLIYYSQIVNDFQKGDIAEGYSVSREKKESFPLTVTSAQKNPTAFYLCASSRGGRRNQPQHFGDGTRLSIL.

The chain couples TRBV7-8 to TRBJ1-5; D remains ambiguous. Trimming left V 8 bases short and J 3 bases short, with 14 bases between. The germline gives CDR1 SGHVS, CDR2 FQNEAQ. CDR3 length: 14 amino acids. In DNA form, the CDR3 reads TGTGCCAGCCGGCCAGACTCTTACAATCAGCCCCAGCATTTT. It yields the protein CASRPDSYNQPQHF.

This clonotype was counted ten times or more. The chain combines TRBV7-2 with TRBJ1-4; no definite D call. Germline V lookup: CDR1 SGHTA, CDR2 FQGNSA. Trimming cost V 4 bases and J 3 bases, with 6 bases left between them. The length of the CDR3 is 13 residues. The CDR3 loop reads CASSSNSNEKLFF. The CDR3 DNA reads TGTGCCAGCAGCTCCAATTCTAATGAAAAACTGTTTTTT.